These 14 T cell receptor beta chains were all obtained from the same sample, sequenced in a study of T cell changes during pregnancy in multiple sclerosis. Libraries were prepared by immunoSEQ multiplex PCR; TCRdb keeps only in-frame clonotypes and omits some of them. Among about 40,000 clones listed, about 88% were seen once. Specimen: CD4+ T cells from peripheral blood mononuclear cells, collected after pregnancy. Receptors originate from a female donor with multiple sclerosis, enrolled in a pregnancy study.

The chain combines TRBV11-2 with TRBJ2-1; TRBD2 matches at 10 bases. V gave up 6 bases and J gave up 15 bases; unmatched junction bases: 14. Germline V gene lookup returns CDR1 SGHAT and CDR2 FQNNGV. The CDR3 runs to 14 residues. CDR3 protein: CASRAGGPDPRRFF. The CDR3 DNA reads as TGTGCCAGCAGAGCGGGAGGGCCTGATCCAAGGCGGTTCTTC.

The rearrangement links TRBV4-3 to TRBJ2-7, with 7 bases matching TRBD2. Germline CDR1 reads LGHNA; CDR2 reads YSLEER. The CDR3 runs to 17 residues. J was trimmed by 0 bases and V by 1 base; bases with no gene match: 9. CDR3 sequence: CASSQAPSGGSSYEQYF. The CDR3 DNA is TGCGCCAGCAGCCAAGCCCCTAGCGGAGGTAGCTCCTACGAGCAGTACTTC.

This sequence joins TRBV30 and TRBJ2-5, with 8 bases fitting TRBD2. The CDR3 runs to 15 residues. After removal of 0 bases from V and 2 bases from J, the junction contained 5 bases not matched to a gene. The V gene's germline CDR1 is GTSNPN and CDR2 SVGIG (reference sequence). In nucleotides, the CDR3 is TGTGCCTGGAGTGTACCGGGAGGGGGTCAAGAGACCCAGTACTTC. Protein product: CAWSVPGGGQETQYF.

This sequence joins TRBV2 and TRBJ1-2; the match to TRBD1 covers 8 bases. J lost 7 bases, V lost 5 bases, and 9 bases had no gene match. Germline assignment: CDR1 SNHLY and CDR2 FYNNEI. The CDR3 spans 14 residues. The CDR3 region is CASSTTGESLGYTF. CDR3 in DNA: TGTGCCAGCAGTACGACAGGGGAATCTCTTGGCTACACCTTC.

The chain uses TRBV2 and TRBJ2-3; 8 bases agree with TRBD2. The CDR3 covers 15 residues. Germline-derived CDR1 and CDR2 are SNHLY and FYNNEI. V gave up 6 bases and J gave up 3 bases; unmatched junction bases: 8. CDR3 sequence reads: CASSPAGLVTDTQYF. CDR3 coding DNA: TGTGCCAGCAGCCCCGCGGGACTAGTAACAGATACGCAGTATTTT.

V gene TRBV7-6 combines with J gene TRBJ2-3; 9 nucleotides match TRBD2. V dropped 5 bases and J dropped 0; count of bases not matched to a gene: 6. The CDR3 runs to 16 residues. Germline loops: CDR1 SGHVS, CDR2 FNYEAQ. The CDR3 nucleotides are TGTGCCAGCAGCGGAGCGGGAGGCCTTAGCACAGATACGCAGTATTTT. The encoded protein is CASSGAGGLSTDTQYF.

The DNA of the CDR3 is TGCAGCTCCGTCGGGACTAGCGCTAACAATGAGCAGTTCTTC. It is translated as CSSVGTSANNEQFF. The chain couples TRBV29-1 to TRBJ2-1, with 10 bases aligning to TRBD2. CDR3 length equals 14 residues. The germline gives CDR1 SQVTM, CDR2 ANQGSEA. V gave up 8 bases and J gave up 5 bases; unmatched junction bases: 9.

V and J are TRBV10-3 and TRBJ2-7, with 7 nucleotides matching TRBD2. The CDR3 length is 14 residues. Germline values: CDR1 ENHRY, CDR2 SYGVKD. The V and J ends lost 2 bases and 2 bases, in that order; junction bases with no gene match: 3. The CDR3 region is CAISEGGGAYEQYF. Written as DNA, the CDR3 is TGTGCCATCAGTGAGGGGGGGGGTGCCTACGAGCAGTACTTC.

The chain couples TRBV5-1 to TRBJ2-1; a possible D gene is TRBD2 (7 bases). Germline lookup yields CDR1 SGHRS and CDR2 YFSETQ. V was shortened by 4 bases and J by 1 base, with 12 bases between the two germline ends. This CDR3 has 15 residues. This CDR3 reads CASSPGGGSYNEQFF. In nucleotides, the CDR3 is TGCGCCAGCAGCCCGGGGGGCGGGTCCTACAATGAGCAGTTCTTC. Filled out from reference TRBV5-1 and TRBJ2-1, the complete variable domain reads KAGVTQTPRYLIKTRGQQVTLSCSPISGHRSVSWYQQTPGQGLQFLFEYFSETQRNKGNFPGRFSGRQFSNSRSEMNVSTLELGDSALYLCASSPGGGSYNEQFFGPGTRLTVL.

This clone was observed a handful of times. The genes are TRBV5-6 and TRBJ1-1; perhaps TRBD1 as D (5 bases). CDR3 length: 14 residues. The V end was cut by 2 bases, the J end by 0 bases, with 8 bases between. Germline V gene lookup returns CDR1 SGHDT and CDR2 YYEEEE. The DNA for the CDR3 is TGTGCCAGCAGCTTTGGACACCTGAACACTGAAGCTTTCTTT. It yields the protein CASSFGHLNTEAFF.

V and J are TRBV18 and TRBJ1-1, with no clear D. Trimming removed 3 bases at V and 4 bases at J, with 15 bases between. The CDR3 runs to 15 residues. Germline CDR1 reads KGHSH; CDR2 reads LQKENI. The CDR3 coding sequence is TGTGCCAGCTCACCCGAGACAAGGTGGGTCACTGAAGCTTTCTTT. Translation gives CASSPETRWVTEAFF.

This chain joins TRBV18 and TRBJ1-1; 11 bases fit TRBD1. Per the germline V gene, CDR1 is KGHSH and CDR2 is LQKENI. J was trimmed by 3 bases and V by 2 bases; bases with no gene match: 2. The CDR3 consists of 15 residues. The CDR3 spells CASSPKGQGDTEAFF. CDR3 bases: TGTGCCAGCTCACCAAAGGGACAGGGGGACACTGAAGCTTTCTTT.

The chain joins TRBV7-7 to TRBJ2-7; no clear D. Germline CDR1 and CDR2: SSHAT and FNYEAQ (reference sequence). Between the trimmed V and J ends, which lost 2 bases and 0 bases, there was a span of 11 bases. The CDR3 has 15 amino acids. The CDR3 here is CASSLMRIRSYEQYF. CDR3 in DNA: TGTGCCAGCAGCTTAATGCGTATACGCTCCTACGAGCAGTACTTC.

The chain has TRBV7-2 and TRBJ2-5, with 7 bases that match TRBD2. The V gene's germline CDR1 is SGHTA and CDR2 FQGNSA. This CDR3 has 13 residues. V lost 1 base to trimming and J lost 7 bases; unmatched junction nucleotides: 3. The CDR3 reads CASSLGRGRTQYF. CDR3 bases: TGTGCCAGCAGCTTAGGGCGGGGGAGGACCCAGTACTTC. Full variable domain (remainder filled in from reference TRBV7-2 and TRBJ2-5): GAGVSQSPSNKVTEKGKDVELRCDPISGHTALYWYRQSLGQGLEFLIYFQGNSAPDKSGLPSDRFSAERTGGSVSTLTIQRTQQEDSAVYLCASSLGRGRTQYFGPGTRLLVL.